This T cell receptor (beta chain) was captured in a study of cytomegalovirus exposure and HLA in healthy donors. CDR1 MNHEY and CDR2 SVGAGI come from the germline V gene. This CDR3 spans 15 amino acids. V gave up 6 bases and J gave up 2 bases, with 14 bases separating them. In the case of this clone: Its specificity is unknown.

The PCR contained 60 Vbeta and 13 Jbeta primers. Study processing details: About 11 million of around 85 million unique TCR beta chains were shared, per a later count. Assay: immunoSEQ multiplex PCR; the TCRdb copy retains only in-frame clones and omits some. The V and J calls and clone size were taken over from that table, and D and trimming were inferred from the DNA. The sample shows fewer than 250,000 clones, 70% to 80% of them seen only once. Study-level points and caveats: Later analysis identified a missense DCLRE1C variant that was linked to TCR beta V- and J-gene trimming. Usually a TCR sequence was rare, but some public TCRs were found in many donors. Cytomegalovirus status was reportedly diagnosed by the classifier with high sensitivity and specificity.

The receptor was isolated from a woman aged 45-60 years in good health and CMV-seronegative. The sequenced material came from PBMCs. The chain joins TRBV6-5 to TRBJ2-1; unclear D gene. CDR3 protein: CASSPWQNPYNEQFF. The CDR3 bases are TGTGCCAGCAGCCCATGGCAGAACCCCTACAATGAGCAGTTCTTC.